The 19 T cell receptor beta chains presented below share a single source sample, sequenced in a study of molecular identifiers for immune sequencing clone quantification. TCRdb ran MiXCR on the PCR reads and lists one entry per CDR3 protein. The repertoire holds about 640,000 distinct CDR3 sequences, with less than 20% as singletons. Sequencing was carried out using naive CD8+ T cells from blood, with Jurkat cell RNA spiked in. Subset of the sample: FACS-sorted CD8+CD4-CCR7+CD45RA+ naive T cells. The receptors originated from a human donor in good health. Some libraries in this study had Jurkat cell RNA spiked in.

This clonotype was recorded at least ten times. The chain joins TRBV7-9 to TRBJ2-6; D is possibly TRBD1 (6 bases). CDR1 and CDR2 from the germline V gene are SEHNR and FQNEAQ (reference sequence). The CDR3 loop spans 20 amino acids. V was shortened by 4 bases and J by 0 bases, with 22 bases between the two germline ends. The CDR3 here is CASSSLYPGQVLSGANVLTF. DNA of the CDR3: TGTGCCAGCAGCTCACTATATCCGGGACAAGTCCTCTCTGGGGCCAACGTCCTGACTTTC. The variable domain in full, with the rest retrieved from reference TRBV7-9 and TRBJ2-6, is DTGVSQNPRHKITKRGQNVTFRCDPISEHNRLYWYRQTLGQGPEFLTYFQNEAQLEKSRLLSDRFSAERPKGSFSTLEIQRTEQGDSAMYLCASSSLYPGQVLSGANVLTFGAGSRLTVL.

This clonotype was counted ten times or more. CDR3 loop: CASSPLPSGDYTGELFF. Here the CDR3 DNA reads TGTGCCAGCAGTCCCCTACCGTCAGGCGATTACACCGGGGAGCTGTTTTTT. The chain carries TRBV6-5 and TRBJ2-2; D gene unclear. The CDR3 contains 17 residues. Germline V gene lookup returns CDR1 MNHEY and CDR2 SVGAGI. V dropped 5 bases and J dropped 3 bases, with 19 bases sitting between them.

The V call is TRBV29-1, the J call TRBJ2-1; 14 bases are a match to TRBD2. Germline V gene data show CDR1 as SQVTM and CDR2 as ANQGSEA. After removal of 6 bases from V and 3 bases from J, the junction contained 16 bases not matched to a gene. The CDR3 consists of 19 residues. CDR3 amino acids: CSVKPGLAGDRSNYNEQFF. The CDR3 nucleotides read TGCAGCGTGAAACCGGGACTAGCGGGGGACCGCTCAAACTACAATGAGCAGTTCTTC.

This clonotype was seen ten or more times. The chain recombines TRBV6-2 or TRBV6-3 with TRBJ1-1, with D uncertain. This CDR3 is 17 amino acids long. Trimming removed 7 bases from V and 0 bases from J, with 21 bases in between. The germline V gene has CDR1 MNHEY and CDR2 SVGEGT. The CDR3 sequence: CASTPVSAGFMNTEAFF. As DNA, the CDR3 is TGTGCCAGCACACCGGTTAGCGCAGGATTTATGAACACTGAAGCTTTCTTT.

This clonotype was recorded at least ten times. The V call is TRBV6-5, the J call TRBJ1-6; 9 positions agree with TRBD1. The CDR3 spans 20 residues. The J segment lost 4 bases and the V segment lost 3 bases, leaving 16 bases of the junction unmatched. The germline CDR1 and CDR2 sequences are MNHEY and SVGAGI. The CDR3 loop reads CASSYSPGQGIGPYNSPLHF. The CDR3 DNA is TGTGCCAGCAGTTATTCACCCGGACAGGGGATCGGGCCTTATAATTCACCCCTCCACTTT.

This clonotype was detected a few times. One base away lies a much larger clone, so this may be a sequencing read error. The gene calls are TRBV7-9 and TRBJ2-3, with TRBD1 as a possible D gene (6 bases). Judging by the DNA end, TRBJ1-5 fits better; the J call may be wrong. Germline CDR1 reads SEHNR; CDR2 reads FQNEAQ (reference sequence). CDR3 length: 16 residues. In nucleotides, the CDR3 is TGTGCCAGCAGCTTACTTAAGCGGGGGGCTACAGATACGCAGCATTTT. It encodes CASSLLKRGATDTQHF.

The chain employs TRBV19 and TRBJ2-1; 8 bases match TRBD2. The V segment lost 11 bases and the J segment 9 bases; nucleotides outside the gene matches: 6. Germline CDR1 reads LNHDA; CDR2 reads SQIVND (reference sequence). The CDR3 is 11 residues long. CDR3 sequence (DNA): TGTGCCTCCTCAGCGGGAGTTGAGCAGTTCTTC. Translation gives CASSAGVEQFF.

As for this clonotype: Relative to the germline gene, one junction end is altered; a read error may explain this. CDR3 DNA: TGTGCCAGCAGCTTGGGATCGGCCACCGGGGAGCTGTTTTTT. Protein product: CASSLGSATGELFF. The chain combines TRBV5-3 with TRBJ2-2; no reliable D call. TRBV5-3 is classed as an ORF, of uncertain function. The CDR3 runs to 14 residues.

In regard to this clonotype: This may come from a read error, since a much larger clone is one base off. The rearrangement links TRBV4-3 to TRBJ2-7, with TRBD1 matching 7 bases. Germline CDR1 reads LGHNA; CDR2 reads YSLEER. The CDR3 is 14 residues long. CDR3 sequence reads: CASGQDRVADEQYF. In DNA, the CDR3 is TGCGCCAGCGGCCAAGACAGGGTTGCCGACGAGCAGTACTTC.

This clonotype was found many times. This chain connects TRBV27 to TRBJ1-5; possible D gene TRBD1, 5 bases. This CDR3 has 15 amino acids. Trimming took off 5 bases at V and 3 bases at J, with 14 bases between the two ends. Germline V gene data show CDR1 as MNHEY and CDR2 as SMNVEV (reference sequence). The CDR3 here is CASSPGDSFNQPQHF. The CDR3 coding sequence is TGTGCCAGCAGTCCCGGCGACAGTTTCAATCAGCCCCAGCATTTT.

In its sample, this clonotype was seen many times. The chain carries TRBV28 and TRBJ2-7; 7 bases map to TRBD2. The ends lost 6 bases at V and 2 bases at J; junction bases unmatched: 13. Germline V CDR1 and CDR2: MDHEN, SYDVKM. This CDR3 contains 16 residues. The CDR3 bases are TGTGCCAGCAGATTACCAACCGGGGGGACTACCTACGAGCAGTACTTC. Its protein is CASRLPTGGTTYEQYF.

Ten or more counts support this clonotype. V and J are TRBV15 and TRBJ2-3, with 8 bases matching TRBD2. V shed 1 base, J shed 0 bases, and the junction held 3 bases outside the gene matches. CDR3 length: 16 amino acids. Germline-derived CDR1 and CDR2 are LNHNV and YYDKDF (reference sequence). The CDR3 DNA reads TGTGCCACCAGCAGAGGAAGCGGGAGTAGCACAGATACGCAGTATTTT. Translated: CATSRGSGSSTDTQYF.

This clonotype has ten or more counts. This chain connects TRBV12-3 or TRBV12-4 to TRBJ1-5; no reliable D call. Trimming left V 6 bases short and J 4 bases short, with 13 bases between. This CDR3 has 14 amino acids. The CDR3 bases are TGTGCCAGCAGCCCTTCTTTGGGGAATCAGCCCCAGCATTTT. It codes for CASSPSLGNQPQHF.

The J gene is TRBJ2-7, the V gene TRBV5-1; 9 positions agree with TRBD1. The V and J ends lost 5 bases and 6 bases, in that order; junction bases with no gene match: 9. Germline loops: CDR1 SGHRS, CDR2 YFSETQ. This CDR3 contains 14 residues. DNA of the CDR3: TGCGCCAGCAGTCACCGGGACAGGGACCGCGAGCAGTACTTC. Encoded protein: CASSHRDRDREQYF.

This clonotype was counted ten times or more. The chain employs TRBV12-3 or TRBV12-4 and TRBJ2-3; no reliable D call. The CDR3 runs 17 residues. V lost 4 bases, J lost 3 bases, and 20 bases lay in between. The CDR3 sequence is CASSWDKAYSSTDTQYF. The CDR3 nucleotides are TGTGCCAGCAGTTGGGATAAAGCTTACTCAAGTACAGATACGCAGTATTTT.

The chain links TRBV19 to TRBJ2-1; 12 nucleotides line up with TRBD2. Germline CDR1 is LNHDA and CDR2 is SQIVND (reference sequence). The trim removed 5 bases at V and 7 bases at J, leaving 3 bases unmatched. The CDR3 extends over 14 amino acids. As DNA, the CDR3 is TGTGCCAGTAGTTCTAGCGGGGGGGTAAATGAGCAGTTCTTC. This gives the protein CASSSSGGVNEQFF.

The V and J genes are TRBV15 and TRBJ2-3, with TRBD2 identical over 10 bases. The CDR3 contains 14 residues. V trimming: 11 bases; J trimming: 4 bases; junction bases outside the gene matches: 9. The germline gives CDR1 LNHNV, CDR2 YYDKDF (reference sequence). The CDR3 spells CAAERGGLADTQYF. Written as DNA, the CDR3 is TGTGCCGCCGAGCGGGGGGGCCTCGCAGATACGCAGTATTTT.

V usage is TRBV4-1 and J usage is TRBJ1-5, with D unclear. This CDR3 comprises 16 residues. CDR1 and CDR2 (germline): MGHRA, YSYEKL. V gave up 0 bases and J gave up 0 bases, with 9 bases separating them. DNA of the CDR3: TGCGCCAGCAGCCAAGAGGAGGTTATTAGCAATCAGCCCCAGCATTTT. This sequence encodes CASSQEEVISNQPQHF.

The DNA for the CDR3 is TGTGCCAGCAGTGTAGGTTTGCAGACTAATGAAAAACTGTTTTTT. Protein product: CASSVGLQTNEKLFF. The chain is built from TRBV2 and TRBJ1-4; D remains unclear. Germline-derived CDR1 and CDR2 are SNHLY and FYNNEI. CDR3 length: 15 amino acids. Trimming pared 4 bases from V and 2 bases from J, leaving 11 bases between.